This TCR beta chain was documented in a study of response to subunit inactivated influenza vaccine. Study findings and constraints: The authors offered the suggestion that each seasonal influenza vaccination recruits few new T cells.

Deletions cut 5 bases from V and 0 bases from J, with 11 bases between. The CDR3 totals 14 residues. The germline V gene encodes CDR1 DFQATT and CDR2 SNEGSKA (reference sequence). Only a few counts were recorded for this clonotype. Its antigen is unidentified. TCRdb processed the RT-PCR reads anew with MiXCR; each CDR3 protein has one entry. The data contain some 600,000 distinct CDR3 sequences, approximately 14% of them singletons. This receptor was identified in a man over 45 who received an inactivated influenza vaccine. The chain is built from TRBV20-1 and TRBJ1-3; TRBD1 is a possible D gene (5 bases). Specimen: PBMCs from blood, collected 14 to 15 days before vaccination. In DNA form, the CDR3 reads TGCAGTGCTCCCGTCGGGGGCTCTGGAAACACCATATATTTT. Its protein product is CSAPVGGSGNTIYF.